The clone carrying this TCR beta chain has a count of ten or more. Its antigen is not known. RNA was extracted from bulk tissue without any cell sorting. More than 3 cm separated this lung sample from the edge of the tumor. The CDR3 covers 13 residues. Germline V gene data show CDR1 as DFQATT and CDR2 as SNEGSKA (reference sequence). Trimming cost V 6 bases and J 4 bases, with 14 bases left between them. The data stem from a study of tumor and adjacent non-tumor tissue in lung cancer. Whole-study findings and limits: Tumor repertoires had a smaller top 100 clone share than normal lung. Tumor tissue had significantly higher TCR diversity than normal lung.

TCRbeta libraries were built with three rounds of nested PCR, modified from ARM-PCR. Via MiXCR, TCRdb re-called the multiplex PCR reads, giving one row per CDR3 protein. The sample has about 100,000 distinct CDR3 sequences; approximately 60% are singletons. This chain uses TRBV20-1 with TRBJ2-3, with D unclear. The source of this sequence is a man aged 30-40 years with non-small cell lung cancer. Sequencing was carried out using distant non-tumor lung tissue. This CDR3 reads CSAPRIAADTQYF. In DNA form, the CDR3 reads TGCAGTGCCCCGAGGATAGCCGCAGATACGCAGTATTTT.